Listed below are T cell receptor beta chains from one sample, sequenced in a study of cytomegalovirus exposure and HLA in healthy donors. Clones were read by immunoSEQ multiplex PCR, and TCRdb kept only the in-frame ones, dropping some. The sample lists just under 70,000 clones; roughly four fifths were seen once. Sequences were obtained from PBMCs. The receptor source for this set is a human donor in good health. Both conserved end residues are part of each CDR3. The order of the fields is CDR3 length, clone size, V gene, D gene, J gene, CDR3 DNA, CDR3 protein. A D gene is named only where the DNA matches it firmly. Expanded clones are given a class, and other clones once, few, many or no size at all.

cdr3_length: 15; clone_size: -; v_call: TRBV6-5; d_call: TRBD1; j_call: TRBJ1-2; cdr3_nt: TGTGCCAGCAGTTACTTAACAGGGGGCAACTATGGCTACACCTTC; cdr3_aa: CASSYLTGGNYGYTF
cdr3_length: 16; clone_size: -; v_call: TRBV4-1; d_call: -; j_call: TRBJ1-2; cdr3_nt: TGCGCCAGCAGCCAAGATCAGAGACTTACGCTGAGAGGCTACACCTTC; cdr3_aa: CASSQDQRLTLRGYTF
cdr3_length: 11; clone_size: -; v_call: TRBV19; d_call: TRBD1; j_call: TRBJ2-7; cdr3_nt: TGTGCCACAACGACAGGGCGCGAGCAGTACTTC; cdr3_aa: CATTTGREQYF
cdr3_length: 14; clone_size: -; v_call: TRBV13; d_call: -; j_call: TRBJ1-3; cdr3_nt: TGTGCCAGCCGCTCACAGGGATCTGGAAACACCATATATTTT; cdr3_aa: CASRSQGSGNTIYF
cdr3_length: 16; clone_size: -; v_call: TRBV19; d_call: TRBD1; j_call: TRBJ1-5; cdr3_nt: TGTGCCAGTAGGATACTAAACAGGGGCAGCAATCAGCCCCAGCATTTT; cdr3_aa: CASRILNRGSNQPQHF
cdr3_length: 13; clone_size: -; v_call: TRBV29-1; d_call: TRBD1; j_call: TRBJ1-1; cdr3_nt: TGCAGCGCTACAGGGGGCGGGAACACTGAAGCTTTCTTT; cdr3_aa: CSATGGGNTEAFF
cdr3_length: 16; clone_size: few; v_call: TRBV7-9; d_call: -; j_call: TRBJ1-2; cdr3_nt: TGTGCCAGCAGCCTCGGGAGCAATGGTCCGCGGTTTGGCTACACCTTC; cdr3_aa: CASSLGSNGPRFGYTF
cdr3_length: 15; clone_size: -; v_call: TRBV19; d_call: -; j_call: TRBJ1-5; cdr3_nt: TGTGCCAGTAGTAGGGGGGGTATTCCCAATCAGCCCCAGCATTTT; cdr3_aa: CASSRGGIPNQPQHF
cdr3_length: 18; clone_size: -; v_call: TRBV5-5; d_call: TRBD2; j_call: TRBJ2-1; cdr3_nt: TGTGCCAGCAGCGTGACCTTAGCGGGGGGGTCTAGAAGCAATGAGCAGTTCTTC; cdr3_aa: CASSVTLAGGSRSNEQFF
cdr3_length: 16; clone_size: -; v_call: TRBV7-3; d_call: TRBD1; j_call: TRBJ1-5; cdr3_nt: TGTGCCAGCAGCCCCGGGACAGAGCAACAAAATCAGCCCCAGCATTTT; cdr3_aa: CASSPGTEQQNQPQHF
cdr3_length: 14; clone_size: -; v_call: TRBV19; d_call: TRBD1; j_call: TRBJ2-2; cdr3_nt: TGTGCCAGTAGAGGACAGGGGGTCACCGGGGAGCTGTTTTTT; cdr3_aa: CASRGQGVTGELFF
cdr3_length: 16; clone_size: few; v_call: TRBV6-1; d_call: -; j_call: TRBJ1-2; cdr3_nt: TGTGCCAGCAGTGAAATAGGAACAGTGCCGAACTATGGCTACACCTTC; cdr3_aa: CASSEIGTVPNYGYTF
cdr3_length: 15; clone_size: -; v_call: TRBV19; d_call: TRBD1; j_call: TRBJ2-7; cdr3_nt: TGTGCCAGTAGTCCCGGGACAGGGCCCTCCTACGAGCAGTACTTC; cdr3_aa: CASSPGTGPSYEQYF
cdr3_length: 15; clone_size: -; v_call: TRBV7-8; d_call: -; j_call: TRBJ2-5; cdr3_nt: TGTGCCAGCAGCTTTAGGCCTTTGGAGCAAGAGACCCAGTACTTC; cdr3_aa: CASSFRPLEQETQYF
cdr3_length: 13; clone_size: -; v_call: TRBV6-5; d_call: TRBD1; j_call: TRBJ2-7; cdr3_nt: TGTGCCAGCAGGCGAGGGGACAGGGACGAGCAGTACTTC; cdr3_aa: CASRRGDRDEQYF
cdr3_length: 14; clone_size: -; v_call: TRBV29-1; d_call: -; j_call: TRBJ2-1; cdr3_nt: TGCAGCGCGCCCAACTGGGACAAATACAATGAGCAGTTCTTC; cdr3_aa: CSAPNWDKYNEQFF
cdr3_length: 14; clone_size: -; v_call: TRBV28; d_call: TRBD1; j_call: TRBJ1-1; cdr3_nt: TGTGCCAGCAGTTTGTATACAGGGGATCCTGAAGCTTTCTTT; cdr3_aa: CASSLYTGDPEAFF
cdr3_length: 15; clone_size: -; v_call: TRBV7-9; d_call: TRBD2; j_call: TRBJ2-1; cdr3_nt: TGTGCCAGCAGCCCCCGGGGACTAGCGGGGGGCCCAGGGTTCTTC; cdr3_aa: CASSPRGLAGGPGFF
cdr3_length: 13; clone_size: -; v_call: TRBV6-1; d_call: -; j_call: TRBJ1-2; cdr3_nt: TGTGCCAGCAGTGAACGGGGGGGCTATGGCTACACCTTC; cdr3_aa: CASSERGGYGYTF
cdr3_length: 16; clone_size: -; v_call: TRBV5-4; d_call: TRBD1; j_call: TRBJ1-6; cdr3_nt: TGTGCCAGCAGCTCCGACAGGGCCTCCTATAATTCACCCCTCCACTTT; cdr3_aa: CASSSDRASYNSPLHF
cdr3_length: 14; clone_size: -; v_call: TRBV6-6; d_call: TRBD1; j_call: TRBJ2-1; cdr3_nt: TGTGCCAGCAGTTACCGGGACAGGGGGAATGAGCAGTTCTTC; cdr3_aa: CASSYRDRGNEQFF
cdr3_length: 12; clone_size: -; v_call: TRBV5-1; d_call: -; j_call: TRBJ2-7; cdr3_nt: TGCGCCAGCTCTCAGGGTTTCTACGAGCAGTACTTC; cdr3_aa: CASSQGFYEQYF
cdr3_length: 11; clone_size: -; v_call: TRBV29-1; d_call: TRBD1; j_call: TRBJ2-5; cdr3_nt: TGCAGCGCCTACAGGGGACAGACCCAGTACTTC; cdr3_aa: CSAYRGQTQYF
cdr3_length: 16; clone_size: -; v_call: TRBV11-2; d_call: -; j_call: TRBJ1-1; cdr3_nt: TGTGCCAGCAGCCCCAACCCTCCGGGAACGAACACTGAAGCTTTCTTT; cdr3_aa: CASSPNPPGTNTEAFF
cdr3_length: 14; clone_size: -; v_call: TRBV4-1; d_call: TRBD1; j_call: TRBJ1-4; cdr3_nt: TGCGCCAGCAGGCAACAGGGGGCTAATGAAAAACTGTTTTTT; cdr3_aa: CASRQQGANEKLFF
cdr3_length: 15; clone_size: -; v_call: TRBV7-6; d_call: TRBD1; j_call: TRBJ2-1; cdr3_nt: TGTGCCAGCAGCTTAGGTAGACAGGGACCCTCTCAGCAGTTCTTC; cdr3_aa: CASSLGRQGPSQQFF
cdr3_length: 13; clone_size: -; v_call: TRBV7-2; d_call: -; j_call: TRBJ2-7; cdr3_nt: TGTGCCAGCAGCTTAGAACGGGGGAACGAGCAGTACTTC; cdr3_aa: CASSLERGNEQYF
cdr3_length: 16; clone_size: -; v_call: TRBV5-4; d_call: -; j_call: TRBJ2-5; cdr3_nt: TGTGCCAGCAGCCCTGGACGGATCACAGGCAGAGAGACCCAGTACTTC; cdr3_aa: CASSPGRITGRETQYF